This T cell receptor (beta chain) was sequenced during a study of blood T cells in healthy people across ages (dated by TCRdb to the mid-2010s). Background on the whole study: In model experiments, roughly one uniquely barcoded TCR beta cDNA molecule per two T cells was captured by template switching. Using deep sequencing normalized with unique cDNA molecular identifiers, the study measured how TCR beta repertoire diversity changes with age. The donors were split into four age groups: young (average around 15 years), middle-aged (39), aged (approximately 60) and long-lived (under 90). For two donors (one aged 18 to 30 and one aged 80 or older), the study analyzed two additional independent replicas of 1 million unique cDNA reads from the same blood draw. To avoid experimental bias, donors of different ages were spread randomly across the sequencing lanes.

Libraries were constructed by 5' RACE. Instrument on record: Illumina HiSeq 2500. A second about 7 to 11 cycle PCR used a sample-barcoded 5' primer and a J-beta primer mix. Each TCR beta cDNA molecule received a unique molecular identifier from a template-switch 5' adaptor carrying 12 random nucleotides. Each sample yielded at least 2.5 million CDR3-containing paired-end reads. All of the RNA was converted into first-strand cDNA using the Mint cDNA synthesis kit, with a TRBC-specific oligonucleotide serving as the primer. Following uracil-DNA glycosylase treatment, a first 18-cycle PCR with universal primers M1SS and BC2_uni_R was performed on all cDNA. Turning to the authors' computational methods: For normalization, 1 million high-quality reads, each with a distinct molecular identifier, were randomly selected from each sample. Instead of being binned into consensus sequences, reads with shared molecular identifiers were discarded. CDR3 identification, clonotype clustering and error correction used MiTCR with a Q25 quality threshold and the strictest error-elimination algorithm. A nonparametric unseen species model with Euler transformation was used to estimate lower-bound total TCR beta diversity. TCRdb cleaned the public reads at Q25 with fastp, built clones with MiXCR and kept in-frame beta chains. All rows with the same CDR3 protein become a single entry with the most common DNA and genes. The V and J calls were not made by the authors but by TCRdb's processing. For this sample the table gives about 1,800,000 distinct CDR3 sequences, of which 25% to 30% were detected only once. 7.7% of the sample is held by the ten biggest clonotypes.

This clonotype has more than one count but fewer than ten. Its recognized antigen is unknown. No much larger clone exists at a distance of one base, and base qualities are not known. The investigation overall reported the following: Total diversity estimates from one million sequenced T cells were considered lower bounds and underestimates. The long-lived group showed more naive CD4+ T cells, fewer expanded clones and increased TCR diversity than the aged group, suggesting age selection. Donor CMV infection status was unknown, potentially confounding age-related changes in expanded clonotypes. Because profiling used bulk unsorted PBMCs, naive and antigen-experienced compartments could not be compared conclusively. The percentage of naive T cells measured by flow cytometry correlated strongly with observed TCR beta diversity. Observed TCR beta diversity per million T cells fell roughly linearly with age, and a significant reduction was already apparent by age around 44.

From V the trimming removes 4 bases and from J it removes 5 bases, while the gene matches leave 9 bases of the junction unaccounted for. The CDR3, from cysteine to phenylalanine, totals 15 residues. Of all the DNA, just the CDR3 is kept, 45 bases in frame from base 1. From a lookup of the germline V gene, CDR1 and CDR2 are SGHDT and YYEEEE. Systemically healthy Caucasian individuals from Russia, approximately 39 in total and aged about 6 to 95 years, were included as donors. Approximately 11 milliliters of peripheral blood were drawn from each donor into EDTA-treated Vacutainer tubes. Ficoll-Paque density-gradient centrifugation was used to isolate PBMCs, with at least 7 million per sample. Total RNA was extracted from PBMCs with Trizol reagent, with at least 5 micrograms obtained per sample. The percentages of naive CD45RAhigh/CD27high T cells were determined by flow cytometry on a PBMC aliquot from every donor.

This clonotype was obtained from a woman in her twenties or thirties in good health. The sample consisted of blood. The rearrangement joined TRBV5-6 to TRBJ2-7, with 10 bases in between that match TRBD1. The CDR3 reads as follows: CASSRFGTGAHEQYF. The DNA reads as follows: TGTGCCAGCAGCCGATTCGGGACAGGGGCCCACGAGCAGTACTTC. Outside the CDR3, residues come from the reference TRBV5-6 and TRBJ2-7 proteins, so the full variable domain is: DAGVTQSPTHLIKTRGQQVTLRCSPKSGHDTVSWYQQALGQGPQFIFQYYEEEERQRGNFPDRFSGHQFPNYSSELNVNALLLGDSALYLCASSRFGTGAHEQYFGPGTRLTVT.